Listed here are 8 T cell receptor beta chains from one sample, sequenced in a study of spatial heterogeneity in lung cancer. Study findings and constraints: One measure, the expanded intratumoral alpha and beta TCR count, tracked tumor mutation counts.

No antigen has been assigned to these receptors. Each CDR3 protein is one row after TCRdb ran MiXCR on the 5' RACE reads. Of roughly 3,000 distinct CDR3 sequences detected, approximately 15% appear once; the ten largest clones hold 6% to 8.5%. Noted time point: sample taken at primary tumor resection. The sample here was lung tumor tissue, taken at surgery. These receptors came from a female donor with early-stage non-small cell lung cancer.

This clonotype is termed medium-sized. The chain employs TRBV6-5 and TRBJ2-4; D could derive from TRBD1 or TRBD2 (5 bases each). This CDR3 contains 16 residues. V was cut by 5 bases and J by 3 bases, with 17 bases left in between. CDR1 is MNHEY and CDR2 is SVGAGI in the germline V gene. The CDR3 region has the DNA TGTGCCAGCAGTCGGGACGTAGGTTCGGTCAAAAACATTCAGTACTTC. It specifies CASSRDVGSVKNIQYF.

Relative to its sample, this clonotype is medium-sized. The chain joins TRBV14 to TRBJ2-1; D possibly corresponds to TRBD2 (5 bases). Trimming cost V 2 bases and J 3 bases, with 14 bases left between them. The V gene's germline CDR1 is SGHDN and CDR2 FVKESK. The CDR3 totals 16 residues. CDR3 coding DNA: TGTGCCAGCAGCCAAAAGAGGGTATTGGACTACAATGAGCAGTTCTTC. Translation gives CASSQKRVLDYNEQFF. Using reference TRBV14 and TRBJ2-1 for the parts outside the CDR3, the full variable domain is EAGVTQFPSHSVIEKGQTVTLRCDPISGHDNLYWYRRVMGKEIKFLLHFVKESKQDESGMPNNRFLAERTGGTYSTLKVQPAELEDSGVYFCASSQKRVLDYNEQFFGPGTRLTVL.

This clonotype was observed a handful of times. The gene calls are TRBV6-6 and TRBJ2-4, with TRBD1 as a possible D gene (6 bases). CDR3 length: 15 residues. Deletions cut 9 bases from V and 0 bases from J, with 15 bases between. The germline gives CDR1 MNHNY, CDR2 SVGAGI (reference sequence). This CDR3 reads CASKIQGKAKNIQYF. In DNA form, the CDR3 reads TGTGCCAGTAAGATCCAGGGGAAAGCCAAAAACATTCAGTACTTC.

This clonotype counts as large. The chain uses TRBV9 and TRBJ1-2; TRBD1 agrees at 7 bases. Trimming took 3 bases from V and 0 from J; bases not matched to a gene: 5. CDR3 length: 15 residues. Germline V CDR1 and CDR2: SGDLS, YYNGEE. CDR3 amino acids: CASSAGGQTNYGYTF. In nucleotides, the CDR3 is TGTGCCAGCAGCGCCGGGGGACAGACTAACTATGGCTACACCTTC.

V and J are TRBV20-1 and TRBJ2-7; no clear D. Trimming stripped 3 bases from V and 0 bases from J, with 6 bases between. This CDR3 contains 12 residues. Per the germline V gene, CDR1 is DFQATT and CDR2 is SNEGSKA (reference sequence). CDR3 loop: CSASASSYEQYF. The CDR3 DNA reads as TGCAGTGCTAGTGCCAGCTCCTACGAGCAGTACTTC.

J is TRBJ2-1 and V is TRBV4-1; 12 bases line up with TRBD2. Germline CDR1 reads MGHRA; CDR2 reads YSYEKL. Unmatched junction bases numbered 8, after V lost 0 bases and J lost 8 bases. This CDR3 is built from 17 residues. CDR3 nucleotide sequence: TGCGCCAGCAGCCAAGAGTCTAGCGGGGGGGTCTTAGATGAGCAGTTCTTC. Encoded protein: CASSQESSGGVLDEQFF.

By share, this clonotype counts as medium-sized. This rearrangement joins TRBV11-2 to TRBJ1-2; D possibly corresponds to TRBD1 (6 bases). Germline CDR1 and CDR2: SGHAT and FQNNGV. Trimming took 8 bases from V and 8 from J, leaving 15 bases between them. The CDR3 extends over 12 amino acids. In nucleotides, the CDR3 is TGTGCCAGCGGTGACAGGTCAGGAGGCTACACCTTC. The encoded protein is CASGDRSGGYTF.

This rearrangement joins TRBV13 to TRBJ1-1, with TRBD1 as a possible D gene (5 bases). CDR1 PRHDT and CDR2 FYEKMQ come from the germline V gene (reference sequence). Between the trimmed V and J ends, which lost 5 bases and 11 bases, there was a span of 18 bases. This CDR3 comprises 13 residues. CDR3 nucleotides: TGTGCCAGCAGCACCCGACACCGAGCAGGGGCTTTCTTT. Residues: CASSTRHRAGAFF.